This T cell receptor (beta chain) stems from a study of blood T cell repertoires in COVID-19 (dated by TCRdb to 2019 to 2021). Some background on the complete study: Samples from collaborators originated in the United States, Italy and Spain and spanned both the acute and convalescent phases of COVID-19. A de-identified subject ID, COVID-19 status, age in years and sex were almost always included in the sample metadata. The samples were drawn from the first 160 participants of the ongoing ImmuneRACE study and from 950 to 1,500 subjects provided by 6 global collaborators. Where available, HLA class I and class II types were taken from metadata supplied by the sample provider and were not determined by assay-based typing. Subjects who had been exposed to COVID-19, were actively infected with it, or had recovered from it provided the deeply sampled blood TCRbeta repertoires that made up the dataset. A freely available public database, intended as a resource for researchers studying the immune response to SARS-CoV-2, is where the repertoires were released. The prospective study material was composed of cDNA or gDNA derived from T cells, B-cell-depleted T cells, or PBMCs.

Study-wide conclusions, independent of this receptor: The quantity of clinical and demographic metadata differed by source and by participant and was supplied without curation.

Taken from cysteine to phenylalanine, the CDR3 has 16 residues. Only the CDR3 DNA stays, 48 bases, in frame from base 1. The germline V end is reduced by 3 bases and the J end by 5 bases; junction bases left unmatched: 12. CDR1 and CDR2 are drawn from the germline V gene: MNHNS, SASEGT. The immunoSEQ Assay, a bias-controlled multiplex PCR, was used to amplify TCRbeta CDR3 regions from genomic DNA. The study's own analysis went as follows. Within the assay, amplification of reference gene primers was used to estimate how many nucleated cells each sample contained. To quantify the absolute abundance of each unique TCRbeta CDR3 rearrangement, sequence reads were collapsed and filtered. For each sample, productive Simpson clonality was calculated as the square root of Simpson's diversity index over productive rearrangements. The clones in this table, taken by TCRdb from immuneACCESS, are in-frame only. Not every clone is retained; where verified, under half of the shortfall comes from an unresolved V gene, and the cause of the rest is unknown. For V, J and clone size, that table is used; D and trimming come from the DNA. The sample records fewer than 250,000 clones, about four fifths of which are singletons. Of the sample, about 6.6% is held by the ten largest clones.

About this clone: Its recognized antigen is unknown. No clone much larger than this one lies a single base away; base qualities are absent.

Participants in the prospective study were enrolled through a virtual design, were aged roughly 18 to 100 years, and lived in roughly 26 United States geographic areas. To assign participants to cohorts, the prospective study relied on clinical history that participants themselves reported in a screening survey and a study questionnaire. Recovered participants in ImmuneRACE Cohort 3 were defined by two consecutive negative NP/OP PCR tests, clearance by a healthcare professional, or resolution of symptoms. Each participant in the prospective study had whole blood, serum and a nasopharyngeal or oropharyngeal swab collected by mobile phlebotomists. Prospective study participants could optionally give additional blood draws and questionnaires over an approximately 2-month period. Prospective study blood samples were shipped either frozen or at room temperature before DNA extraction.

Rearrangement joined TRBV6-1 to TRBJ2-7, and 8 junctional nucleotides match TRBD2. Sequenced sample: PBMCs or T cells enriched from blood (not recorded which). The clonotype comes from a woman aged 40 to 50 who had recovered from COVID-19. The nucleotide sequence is TGTGCCAGCAGTGACAATGCTTCGGGGGGGTCTGACGAGCAGTACTTC. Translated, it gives CASSDNASGGSDEQYF.